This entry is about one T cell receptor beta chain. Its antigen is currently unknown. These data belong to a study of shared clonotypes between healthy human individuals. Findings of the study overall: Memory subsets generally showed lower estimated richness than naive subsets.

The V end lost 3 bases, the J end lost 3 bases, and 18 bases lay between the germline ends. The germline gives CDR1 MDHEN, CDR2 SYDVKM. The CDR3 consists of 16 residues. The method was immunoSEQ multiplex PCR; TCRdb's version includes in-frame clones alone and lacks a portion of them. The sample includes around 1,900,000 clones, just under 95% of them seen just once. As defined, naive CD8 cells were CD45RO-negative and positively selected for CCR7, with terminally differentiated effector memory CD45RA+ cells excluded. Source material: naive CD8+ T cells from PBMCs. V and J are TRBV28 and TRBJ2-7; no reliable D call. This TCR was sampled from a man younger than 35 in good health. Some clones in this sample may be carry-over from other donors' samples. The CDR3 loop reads CASSFGSRSADYEQYF. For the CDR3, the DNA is TGTGCCAGCAGTTTTGGTTCCCGCAGCGCAGACTACGAGCAGTACTTC. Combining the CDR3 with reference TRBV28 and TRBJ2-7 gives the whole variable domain DVKVTQSSRYLVKRTGEKVFLECVQDMDHENMFWYRQDPGLGLRLIYFSYDVKMKEKGDIPEGYSVSREKKERFSLILESASTNQTSMYLCASSFGSRSADYEQYFGPGTRLTVT.